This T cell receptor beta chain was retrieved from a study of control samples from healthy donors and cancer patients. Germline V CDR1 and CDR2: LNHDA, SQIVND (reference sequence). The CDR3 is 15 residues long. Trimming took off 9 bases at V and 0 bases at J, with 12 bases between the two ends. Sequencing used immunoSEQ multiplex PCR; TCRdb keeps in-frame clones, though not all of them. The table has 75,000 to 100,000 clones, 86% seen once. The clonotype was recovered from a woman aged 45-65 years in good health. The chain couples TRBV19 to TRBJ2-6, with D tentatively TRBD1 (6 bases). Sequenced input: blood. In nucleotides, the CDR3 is TGTGCCAGCTTACAGGGTAGCTCTGGGGCCAACGTCCTGACTTTC. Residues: CASLQGSSGANVLTF.